This T cell receptor beta chain was retrieved from a study of T cell responses to AZD1222 COVID-19 vaccine. The study, taken as a whole, reports: Repertoire sampling was restricted to post-peak T cell response timepoints. Seropositive status at baseline applied to only six AZD1222 recipients.

Generated by immunoSEQ multiplex PCR, the TCRdb table keeps only in-frame clones and is missing some. The table shows fewer than 250,000 clones, with approximately 94% occurring only once. CDR1 and CDR2 (germline): MNHEY, SVGAGI. CDR3 length equals 14 residues. V was clipped by 7 bases and J by 12 bases; unmatched bases: 13. A note on this clone: Its antigen is not known.

The rearrangement joins TRBV6-5 to TRBJ2-7, with TRBD2 identical over 12 bases. The material sequenced was peripheral blood, taken on day 0 of MenACWY control vaccination. The source of this sequence is an adult in good health. The chain's CDR3 is CASTETSGGYNGYF. Here the CDR3 DNA reads TGTGCCAGCACCGAGACTAGCGGGGGATATAATGGGTACTTC.